This T cell receptor (beta chain) was observed in a study of blood T cell repertoires in COVID-19. Study-wide context: Samples came from the United States, Italy and Spain, spanning acute and convalescent COVID-19.

Using immunoSEQ multiplex PCR, the repertoire was profiled, and TCRdb retains in-frame clones only, with some absent. Found here are some 210,000 clones, almost 85% of them singletons; the top ten hold 6.5% to 9%. The CDR3 has 13 residues. V was trimmed by 8 bases and J by 0 bases, leaving 8 bases between them. The TCR comes from a woman in her forties or fifties with active or convalescent COVID-19. The chain combines TRBV12-3 or TRBV12-4 with TRBJ1-5, with unresolved D. The source material was peripheral blood. The CDR3 DNA reads as TGTGCCAGCCGGGGAAATAGCAATCAGCCCCAGCATTTT. This codes for CASRGNSNQPQHF.